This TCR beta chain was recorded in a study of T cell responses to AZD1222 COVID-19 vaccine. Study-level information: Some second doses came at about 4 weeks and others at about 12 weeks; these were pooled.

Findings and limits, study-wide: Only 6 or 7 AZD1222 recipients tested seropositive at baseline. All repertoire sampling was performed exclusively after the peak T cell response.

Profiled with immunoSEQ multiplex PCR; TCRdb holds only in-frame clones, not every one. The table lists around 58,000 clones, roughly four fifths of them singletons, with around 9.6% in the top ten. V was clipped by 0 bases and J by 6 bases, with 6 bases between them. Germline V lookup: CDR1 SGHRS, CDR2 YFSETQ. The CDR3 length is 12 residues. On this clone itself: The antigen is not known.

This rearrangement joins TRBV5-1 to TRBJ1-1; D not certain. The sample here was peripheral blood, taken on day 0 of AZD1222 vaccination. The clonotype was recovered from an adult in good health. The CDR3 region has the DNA TGCGCCAGCAGCTTGGACACTGCTGAAGCTTTCTTT. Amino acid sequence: CASSLDTAEAFF.